This T cell receptor (beta chain) was profiled in a study of cytomegalovirus exposure and HLA in healthy donors (dated by TCRdb to about 2017). Study-wide context: An earlier analysis of approximately 640 of the donors reported more than 250 Gb of sequence data and roughly 100 million unique TCR beta sequences from about 200 million T cells. An early release that covered about 600 HLA-typed donors contained around 300 gigabases of sequencing data and tens of millions of unique TCR sequences. Of the 398 genotyped donors, approximately 82% fell in the genetic ancestry cluster associated with self-reported Caucasian donors. The aim of the study was to test whether cataloging public T cell receptors could identify signatures of past pathogen exposure. The T cell repertoires of some 700 subjects were profiled by immunosequencing and related to cytomegalovirus serostatus. Along with the approximately 700-subject first cohort, a separate validation cohort of 120 different subjects was used. To predict cytomegalovirus infection status, the study combined high-throughput TCR immunosequencing, statistical association of individual TCRs with disease status, and machine learning. In a later analysis, previously published TCR beta repertoires from about 670 donors were re-analyzed and high-resolution HLA genotyping was added so that TCR occurrence patterns could be studied. In the later analysis, no new phenotypic data were used to find candidate immune exposures; instead, reliance was placed on TCR beta sequences and their occurrence across donors. An earlier analysis of some 500 of the donors applied high-throughput TCR beta sequencing to assess whether each TCR beta V gene segment acted as functional or pseudogenic. Donor age, sex, ethnicity and CMV serostatus were compiled alongside the repertoire data. A later genetic analysis used genome-wide SNP genotypes for about 60% of the roughly 700 donors, treating that subset as a discovery cohort. Every repertoire in the discovery cohort had been generated on one and the same sequencing platform. HLA typing covered class I and class II loci at four-digit resolution. Typing coverage varied by locus: roughly 620-630 donors for A, B, C, DRB1 and DQB1; approximately 560 for DQA1; about 570 for DPA1; around 450 for DPB1. Because of strong linkage in the cohort, four to six DR-DQ haplotypes were treated as single units for association and clustering. Among about 360 genotyped donors of the cohort, an average of around 240,000 unique TCR beta nucleotide sequences were sequenced per donor, about a sixth of them non-productive.

What the work shows at the level of the full study, not this receptor alone: CMV serostatus was the only immune exposure information available for the cohort. In an earlier analysis of 500 to 650 of the donors, most TCR beta V segments appeared in productive rearrangements about 87% or about 30% of the time, broadly matching IMGT annotations. A cluster of highly shared sequence variants was judged likely to represent a technical artifact of the sequencing pipeline. In vitro tests confirmed that a few of the cytomegalovirus-associated TCR beta chains recognize cytomegalovirus antigens. Because HLA typing was missing for some donors at each locus, association tests included only the typed subset. Because counts were too low, under 20 rarely observed V segments, including chromosome 9 orphons, were left out of the earlier analysis of approximately 580 of the donors. Specific HLA alleles were associated with more than 15,000 TCR beta sequences at a false discovery rate of 0.05 in a later analysis. Presence/absence analyses assumed roughly uniform sequencing depth across donors, an assumption that may not hold. Compared with equally common non-associated chains, HLA-associated TCR beta chains in a later analysis were more clonally expanded and had lower generation probabilities. The authors suggested that the approach could potentially be generalized to other disease states and immunological phenotypes. According to a later analysis, most CMV-associated TCR beta chains appeared to be HLA-restricted, and the HLA associations seemed to be driven largely by CMV exposure. A further reported finding was that TCR beta sequences accurately predicted the HLA-A and HLA-B alleles for most subjects in the first cohort. Cytomegalovirus status was reported to be diagnosed by the classifier with high specificity and sensitivity in both the original and validation cohorts. Strong co-occurrence of HLA alleles, especially DR and DQ, made assigning TCR associations to individual alleles difficult. A total of around 150 TCR beta chains were listed by the study as associated with cytomegalovirus. Most TCR sequences were observed very rarely across donors, whereas some public TCRs were present in many individuals. In a later genetic analysis, a missense DCLRE1C variant was associated with V-gene and J-gene trimming of TCR beta chains, and the association was replicated in an independent cohort. In a later analysis, several top co-occurrence clusters were reported to appear linked to parvovirus B19, influenza, CMV and Epstein-Barr virus. Compared with the roughly 710-donor mean, donors in an Asian-associated ancestry cluster had fewer N-insertions in productive TCRs, according to a later genetic analysis. Some IMGT-functional V segments, including TRBV6-2 and TRBV6-3, could not be told apart with the 87-base-pair reads, so those segments were excluded. Correlated functional status among segregating V segments might reflect linkage disequilibrium, but an unknown experimental factor could not be ruled out. This cohort had only TCR beta chains sequenced, and the lack of alpha or paired-chain data limited which features could be detected. In a later analysis, TCR association rates were found to vary across HLA loci, with the most associated TCRs seen for DRB1 alleles and the fewest for HLA-C alleles.

The method behind the library was the immunoSEQ multiplex PCR assay. For the multiplex PCR, a mixture combining 60 forward primers for TCR Vbeta segments and 13 reverse primers for TCR Jbeta segments was used. The CDR3 region of rearranged TCR beta genes was amplified from genomic DNA by a multiplex PCR assay. The amplified TCR beta libraries were sequenced on the Illumina HiSeq System as 87-base-pair reads. The authors' pipeline ran thus. In a later analysis, tens of millions of unique TCR beta chains were counted across the approximately 670 repertoires, and roughly 11 million of these chains were shared by at least two donors. Raw reads were error-corrected and collapsed into unique sequences with a nearest-neighbor algorithm that merged closely related sequences to remove PCR and sequencing errors. To assign V, D and J gene segments, CDR3 sequences were aligned to IMGT reference sequences. For a sequence to be retained, a match of at least six nucleotides to both a V gene segment and a J gene segment was required. A rearrangement counted as productive if the CDR3 had no stop codons and remained in frame with V and J, and every other rearrangement counted as non-productive. CDR3 was defined by IMGT convention, running from the second conserved V-encoded cysteine to the conserved J-encoded phenylalanine. In an earlier analysis of 587 of the donors, sequences lacking an unambiguous match to a single V gene segment were excluded. In an earlier analysis of some 590 of the donors, a V segment was called functional when productive rearrangements were above 56.7%, and segregating when the standard deviation between donors exceeded 5%. A statistical classification framework was built for diagnosing cytomegalovirus status from the catalog of TCR beta chain sequences. A later analysis assigned V and J genes by comparing TCR nucleotide sequences with IMGT/GENE-DB human TR gene sequences. In a later analysis, CDR3 sequences and most-parsimonious VDJ recombination scenarios were assigned using the TCRdist pipeline. In a later analysis, each TCR beta chain was defined by its CDR3 amino acid sequence together with its V-gene family, and reads lacking a unique V-gene family were excluded. As a way to deal with suspected cross-contamination and a sequencing artifact, a later analysis dropped 500 to 700 nucleotide sequences that were highly shared and had low generation probability. In a later analysis, a clonal expansion index for each public chain was calculated from normalized within-repertoire ranks of inferred template counts. Generation probabilities in a later analysis came from a VDJ recombination model fitted to out-of-frame rearrangements, and those results were checked against IGoR. In a later analysis, hypergeometric tests were used to score TCR-TCR, TCR-HLA and TCR-CMV co-occurrence, with a repertoire-size bias correction applied to TCR pairs. A later analysis estimated false discovery rates by permuting HLA or CMV assignments 20 times. In a later analysis, co-occurring TCRs were grouped with DBSCAN, and TCRdist sequence similarity was added when clustering was performed within HLA-allele-positive subsets. Co-occurrence clustering excluded repertoires with fewer than 30,000 or more than 120,000 public chains, plus five with anomalous nucleotide sharing. In its TCRdb copy, this immuneACCESS table keeps in-frame sequences only and misses some clones. Where compared with another copy, unresolved V genes explain less than half of these, and the others have no known cause. V and J calls and clone size are given by that table; D and trimming were obtained from the DNA. Recorded for this sample are about 200,000 clones; around 79% of them occurred a single time. 1.5% to 2% of the sample is taken by the ten largest.

On this clone itself: Its antigen specificity is not known. The input lacks base qualities; no much larger clone sits a single base away.

In total, 600 or so healthy bone marrow donors made up the cohort. All cohort members were sampled while nominally healthy, although unrecorded immune exposures were likely present. The donor tested CMV seronegative, placing the donor among the 350 or so seronegative members of the cohort. A peripheral blood sample was provided by each donor, and peripheral blood mononuclear cells were used for TCR beta sequencing. Genomic DNA was extracted from the blood cell samples with the Qiagen DNeasy Blood Extraction Kit. There are 14 amino acids in the CDR3, from cysteine to phenylalanine inclusive. Here the CDR3 DNA is all that survives: 42 bases in frame from base 1. CDR1 MNHNS and CDR2 SASEGT are derived from the germline V gene. Trimming at the junction amounts to 7 bases on V and 4 bases on J, and the germline ends lie 16 bases apart.

The chain uses TRBV6-1 and TRBJ1-2; TRBD1 is a possible D gene, resting on 6 matching bases. The receptor was derived from a man younger than 30 in good health and CMV-seronegative. Sequenced sample: PBMCs. Here the CDR3 is given as CASTEWGGGYGYTF. In nucleotide form, the sequence is TGTGCCAGCACCGAGTGGGGGGGCGGCTATGGCTACACCTTC.